These 20 T cell receptor beta chains originate from one sample sequenced in a study of control samples from healthy donors and cancer patients. Using immunoSEQ multiplex PCR, the repertoire was profiled, and TCRdb retains in-frame clones only, with some absent. The sample gives tens of thousands of clones, more than 75% of which show up once; 2.9% is in the top ten. The sequencing sample was made of PBMCs. The source of these receptors is a woman in her fifties or sixties with lung cancer.

The rearrangement links TRBV28 to TRBJ1-2; 7 bases line up with TRBD1. The ends lost 6 bases at V and 4 bases at J; junction bases unmatched: 8. Germline assignment: CDR1 MDHEN and CDR2 SYDVKM. The CDR3 consists of 14 residues. For the CDR3, the DNA is TGTGCCAGCAGCCAGACAGGGTTTCGCTATGGCTACACCTTC. It translates to CASSQTGFRYGYTF.

The rearrangement links TRBV5-4 to TRBJ2-7, with TRBD1 matching 12 bases. CDR3 size: 14 residues. The germline CDR1 and CDR2 sequences are SGHNT and YYREEE (reference sequence). Germline trimming cut 4 bases from V and 4 bases from J; bases unmatched to any gene: 3. CDR3 bases: TGTGCCAGCAGCAGGGGACAGGGGGCGTACGAGCAGTACTTC. This gives the protein CASSRGQGAYEQYF.

J is TRBJ1-5 and V is TRBV3-1 (or the pseudogene TRBV3-2), with D possibly being TRBD1 (6 bases). The CDR3 contains 16 residues. CDR1 is LGHDT and CDR2 is YNNKEL in the germline V gene (reference sequence). Trimming cost V 3 bases and J 5 bases, with 17 bases left between them. DNA for the CDR3: TGTGCCAGCAGCCAGGTCGCGGGGGGGGCCCATCAGCCCCAGCATTTT. This sequence encodes CASSQVAGGAHQPQHF.

This clone occurred a few times. The chain employs TRBV5-1 and TRBJ1-1; maybe TRBD1 (6 bases). V was cut by 4 bases and J by 0 bases, with 10 bases left in between. Germline V gene lookup returns CDR1 SGHRS and CDR2 YFSETQ. CDR3 length: 14 residues. CDR3 loop: CASSMDSLNTEAFF. The CDR3 DNA follows: TGCGCCAGCAGCATGGACAGTTTGAACACTGAAGCTTTCTTT.

The chain employs TRBV5-1 and TRBJ2-1, with D perhaps TRBD1 (5 bases). The CDR3 contains 14 residues. V was clipped by 4 bases and J by 2 bases, with 10 bases between them. From germline, CDR1 is SGHRS and CDR2 YFSETQ. CDR3 coding DNA: TGCGCCAGCAGCGCCGAGACAGCCTACAATGAGCAGTTCTTC. It yields the protein CASSAETAYNEQFF.

The chain carries TRBV4-2 and TRBJ1-1, with a tentative D call TRBD1 (5 bases). The CDR3 is 16 residues long. Germline CDR1 is LGHNA and CDR2 is YNFKEQ. Trimming shortened V by 3 bases and J by 4 bases, and 18 bases separated the two germline ends. CDR3 amino acids: CASSHFEVGGSTEAFF. CDR3 nucleotide sequence: TGTGCCAGCAGCCACTTCGAGGTTGGGGGGAGCACTGAAGCTTTCTTT.

The chain is built from TRBV5-1 and TRBJ2-3; 7 bases agree with TRBD2. V dropped 2 bases and J dropped 6; count of bases not matched to a gene: 6. CDR3 length equals 14 residues. The germline gives CDR1 SGHRS, CDR2 YFSETQ. CDR3 sequence: CASSLAGPRDTQYF. The CDR3 coding sequence is TGCGCCAGCAGCTTAGCGGGGCCTAGGGATACGCAGTATTTT.

This chain links TRBV5-5 with TRBJ2-3; D possibly corresponds to TRBD1 (6 bases). The germline V gene has CDR1 SGHKS and CDR2 YYEKEE (reference sequence). The CDR3 sequence is 16 residues long. Trimming shortened V by 1 base and J by 2 bases, and 14 bases separated the two germline ends. The CDR3, as DNA: TGTGCCAGCAGCTTGTTTGAGACAGGATCCACAGATACGCAGTATTTT. It codes for CASSLFETGSTDTQYF.

The chain is built from TRBV5-4 and TRBJ2-7; maybe TRBD2 (5 bases). The V end was cut by 1 base, the J end by 4 bases, with 15 bases between. The CDR3 extends over 15 amino acids. Germline lookup yields CDR1 SGHNT and CDR2 YYREEE (reference sequence). CDR3 DNA sequence: TGTGCCAGCAGCTTGTCTCCGGGGATTATGTACGAGCAGTACTTC. This gives the protein CASSLSPGIMYEQYF.

The chain joins TRBV4-3 to TRBJ2-7; the D gene is possibly TRBD2 (6 bases). The ends were cut back, 0 bases at V and 4 bases at J, with 13 bases in the middle. Per the germline V gene, CDR1 is LGHNA and CDR2 is YSLEER. The length of the CDR3 is 15 residues. CDR3 residues: CASSQDTSFGYEQYF. The CDR3 DNA follows: TGCGCCAGCAGCCAAGATACTAGCTTCGGGTACGAGCAGTACTTC.

V gene TRBV7-9 combines with J gene TRBJ1-2, with D possibly matching TRBD1 (6 bases). The germline V gene has CDR1 SEHNR and CDR2 FQNEAQ (reference sequence). The CDR3 sequence is 12 residues long. Trimming left V 2 bases short and J 13 bases short, with 14 bases between. CDR3 nucleotide sequence: TGTGCCAGCAGCTTAACCAACAGGGTACCCACCTTC. Its protein is CASSLTNRVPTF.

This chain uses TRBV6-5 with TRBJ2-3, with 7 bases lining up with TRBD1. The ends lost 6 bases at V and 6 bases at J; junction bases unmatched: 6. This CDR3 has 13 residues. Germline CDR1 reads MNHEY; CDR2 reads SVGAGI. The CDR3 loop is CASSDRVGDTQYF. The CDR3 coding sequence is TGTGCCAGCAGCGACAGGGTTGGGGATACGCAGTATTTT.

This clone was detected only a few times. Here the CDR3 reads CASSSHIQGDTQYF. CDR3 DNA sequence: TGCGCCAGCAGCTCCCACATACAGGGAGATACGCAGTATTTT. This sequence joins TRBV5-1 and TRBJ2-3, with D possibly being TRBD1 (6 bases). This CDR3 comprises 14 residues. From germline, CDR1 is SGHRS and CDR2 YFSETQ. V gave up 3 bases and J gave up 5 bases, with 13 bases separating them.

The V call is TRBV4-2, the J call TRBJ1-4; TRBD1 matches at 7 bases. The CDR3 has 14 amino acids. J lost 5 bases, V lost 7 bases, and 7 bases had no gene match. Germline V CDR1 and CDR2: LGHNA, YNFKEQ. CDR3 coding DNA: TGTGCCAGCAACGCGGGACAGACCAATGAAAAACTGTTTTTT. This gives the protein CASNAGQTNEKLFF.

J is TRBJ1-1 and V is TRBV7-9; no clear D. The V end lost 3 bases, the J end lost 1 base, and 9 bases lay between the germline ends. This CDR3 has 14 residues. CDR1 is SEHNR, CDR2 FQNEAQ, per germline (reference sequence). The CDR3 here is CASSLDPSNTEAFF. CDR3 nucleotide sequence: TGTGCCAGCAGCTTGGACCCCTCGAACACTGAAGCTTTCTTT.

The V call is TRBV9, the J call TRBJ2-1; D possibly corresponds to TRBD2 (5 bases). V was trimmed by 5 bases and J by 3 bases, leaving 6 bases between them. Germline CDR1 is SGDLS and CDR2 is YYNGEE. This CDR3 spans 12 amino acids. CDR3 nucleotides: TGTGCCAGCAGTCGGGACTACAATGAGCAGTTCTTC. Its translation: CASSRDYNEQFF.

J is TRBJ2-3 and V is TRBV19; 15 nucleotides match TRBD2. Germline trimming cut 5 bases from V and 3 bases from J; bases unmatched to any gene: 6. Germline V CDR1 and CDR2: LNHDA, SQIVND (reference sequence). The CDR3 covers 17 residues. The CDR3 region has the DNA TGTGCCAGTAGTCTACGGACTAGCGGGGGGGAGACAGATACGCAGTATTTT. As protein: CASSLRTSGGETDTQYF.

J is TRBJ2-4 and V is TRBV28; TRBD1 is a possible D gene (5 bases). V was trimmed by 3 bases and J by 8 bases, leaving 14 bases between them. CDR3 length: 14 amino acids. Per germline, CDR1 MDHEN and CDR2 SYDVKM. The CDR3 DNA reads TGTGCCAGCAGTTTTATTAGGCTAGGGGACATTCAGTACTTC. This codes for CASSFIRLGDIQYF.

This chain links TRBV28 with TRBJ2-7; 8 positions agree with TRBD1. Trimming at V came to 7 bases and at J to 8 bases, leaving 7 bases not matched to a gene. The CDR3 extends over 12 amino acids. Germline assignment: CDR1 MDHEN and CDR2 SYDVKM. Written as DNA, the CDR3 is TGTGCCAGCACCTCGGACAGGGTGAAGCAGTACTTC. Encoded protein: CASTSDRVKQYF.

The chain joins TRBV6-2 or TRBV6-3 to TRBJ2-1; tentatively, D is TRBD1 (6 bases). This CDR3 spans 14 amino acids. Looked up from germline, CDR1 is MNHEY and CDR2 is SVGEGT. Deletions cut 2 bases from V and 5 bases from J, with 10 bases between. CDR3 sequence (DNA): TGTGCCAGCAGTTACCCGACAGGAGACAATGAGCAGTTCTTC. It encodes CASSYPTGDNEQFF.